This passage covers 11 T cell receptor beta chains from one sample sequenced in a study of cytomegalovirus exposure and HLA in healthy donors. PCR involved 60 Vbeta and 13 Jbeta primers. Profiled with immunoSEQ multiplex PCR; TCRdb holds only in-frame clones, not every one. The sample includes fewer than 150,000 clones, around 77% of them seen just once. Sequencing was carried out using PBMCs. These receptors were obtained from a man in his fifties or sixties in good health and CMV-seropositive.

V is TRBV23-1 and J is TRBJ1-4; 7 bases are a match to TRBD1. TRBV23-1 is marked as an open reading frame, function uncertain. V dropped 4 bases and J dropped 4; count of bases not matched to a gene: 12. The CDR3 is made up of 17 amino acids. The CDR3: CASSPLLPTGVNEKLFF. In nucleotides, the CDR3 is TGCGCCAGCAGTCCCTTACTCCCCACAGGGGTTAATGAAAAACTGTTTTTT.

The chain employs TRBV28 and TRBJ1-2; 7 bases fit TRBD1. The CDR3 length is 15 residues. Trimming cost V 5 bases and J 4 bases; bases outside gene matches: 10. Germline V gives CDR1 MDHEN, CDR2 SYDVKM. CDR3 DNA: TGTGCCAGCAGTCGTGCTGGGACAGCAACCTATGGCTACACCTTC. As protein: CASSRAGTATYGYTF.

This chain links TRBV5-4 with TRBJ1-1, with D maybe TRBD1 (5 bases). V was trimmed by 4 bases and J by 1 base, leaving 8 bases between them. CDR1 SGHNT and CDR2 YYREEE come from the germline V gene (reference sequence). The CDR3 is made up of 13 amino acids. The DNA of the CDR3 is TGTGCCAGCAGCCGAGACAGGAACACTGAAGCTTTCTTT. Translated: CASSRDRNTEAFF.

This clone was detected once. This chain links TRBV19 with TRBJ1-1; no reliable D call. The V and J ends lost 5 bases and 1 base respectively, with 14 bases between them. This CDR3 contains 15 residues. Per germline, CDR1 LNHDA and CDR2 SQIVND (reference sequence). The DNA of the CDR3 is TGTGCCAGTAGTCCGGTTGGGCTACCGAACACTGAAGCTTTCTTT. Protein product: CASSPVGLPNTEAFF.

The gene calls are TRBV7-9 and TRBJ1-5, with 9 bases fitting TRBD1. CDR1 is SEHNR and CDR2 is FQNEAQ in the germline V gene (reference sequence). J was trimmed by 4 bases and V by 3 bases; bases with no gene match: 13. The CDR3 is 18 residues long. The chain's CDR3 is CASSFTATGGRHNQPQHF. CDR3 in DNA: TGTGCCAGCAGCTTTACCGCGACAGGGGGACGCCATAATCAGCCCCAGCATTTT.

This clone was seen a handful of times. The chain uses TRBV5-1 and TRBJ2-3; TRBD1 matches at 12 bases. CDR3 length: 18 residues. V lost 0 bases, J lost 3 bases, and 8 bases stayed unmatched. The germline V gene has CDR1 SGHRS and CDR2 YFSETQ. The DNA of the CDR3 is TGCGCCAGCAGCTTGGCTCCCCCGGGACAGGGGGCTACAGATACGCAGTATTTT. Its translation: CASSLAPPGQGATDTQYF.

The rearrangement joins TRBV13 to TRBJ2-7; 10 positions match TRBD2. Germline V gives CDR1 PRHDT, CDR2 FYEKMQ (reference sequence). Trimming cost V 2 bases and J 5 bases; bases outside gene matches: 6. The CDR3 consists of 15 residues. This CDR3 reads CASSLRVLAGDEQYF. The CDR3 DNA is TGTGCCAGCAGCTTAAGGGTGCTAGCGGGGGACGAGCAGTACTTC.

The chain uses TRBV19 and TRBJ1-6; D gene uncertain. The CDR3 consists of 16 residues. Germline V lookup: CDR1 LNHDA, CDR2 SQIVND (reference sequence). Deletions cut 3 bases from V and 8 bases from J, with 17 bases between. The CDR3 is CASSIGNLGPHSPLHF. Written as DNA, the CDR3 is TGTGCCAGTAGTATTGGAAACTTGGGCCCACATTCACCCCTCCACTTT.

CDR3 protein: CASIMGRSTDTQYF. The CDR3 nucleotides are TGTGCCAGTATTATGGGGAGGAGCACAGATACGCAGTATTTT. The gene calls are TRBV19 and TRBJ2-3, with a weak D call TRBD2 (6 bases). The germline V gene encodes CDR1 LNHDA and CDR2 SQIVND (reference sequence). V was cut by 7 bases and J by 0 bases, with 11 bases left in between. CDR3 size: 14 residues.

The chain joins TRBV6-5 to TRBJ1-2; 7 nucleotides agree with TRBD1. The CDR3 length is 16 residues. V lost 0 bases to trimming and J lost 5 bases; unmatched junction nucleotides: 9. The germline gives CDR1 MNHEY, CDR2 SVGAGI. CDR3 sequence (DNA): TGTGCCAGCAGTTACTCGAGGGCCGGGACAGCGTATGGCTACACCTTC. This translates into CASSYSRAGTAYGYTF.

This clone came up once. This chain links TRBV4-1 with TRBJ2-1; D might be TRBD2 (6 bases). The V end lost 0 bases, the J end lost 4 bases, and 13 bases lay between the germline ends. The CDR3 runs to 16 residues. CDR1 and CDR2 (germline): MGHRA, YSYEKL. The CDR3 nucleotides read TGCGCCAGCAGCCAAGATGGCGGGGCGTATTACAATGAGCAGTTCTTC. This translates into CASSQDGGAYYNEQFF.